This T cell receptor beta chain was documented in a study of human T cells and chemical hapten exposure. Across the whole study: Patients, mostly women, had alopecia areata, alopecia totalis or alopecia universalis.

This clonotype was seen many times. Its antigen is unknown. Documented time point: patch test 1, 2 weeks after DPC sensitization. As to treatment: therapeutic diphenylcyclopropenone sensitization with weekly scalp DPC. Study-level points and caveats: Every donor had alopecia, and their immune response may therefore differ from healthy people's.

It was the library that attached unique molecular identifiers to individual cDNA molecules. TCRdb itself ran the RACE reads through MiXCR, one entry per CDR3 protein. The sample records just over 80,000 distinct CDR3 sequences, about 10% being singletons. Material: whole blood, obtained in connection with sensitization to the hapten diphenylcyclopropenone (DPC). This receptor was taken from a woman aged 45-59 years with alopecia areata. Some clones in this sample may be carry-over from other donors' samples.

The CDR3 DNA sequence: TGTGCCAGCAGCCAATGGGGAACCGGGGAGCTGTTTTTT. Amino acid sequence: CASSQWGTGELFF. V gene TRBV14 combines with J gene TRBJ2-2, with D unresolved. Germline values: CDR1 SGHDN, CDR2 FVKESK. CDR3 size: 13 residues. The ends were cut back, 2 bases at V and 5 bases at J, with 6 bases in the middle.